The 31 T cell receptor beta chains below all came from one sample that was sequenced in a study of T cells in Graves' hyperthyroidism and ophthalmopathy. Using RNA transcripts as the source, TCR beta CDR3 regions were amplified. HTBI primers were the set used in a first-round RT-PCR of the TCR CDR3. TCRdb reprocessed the multiplex PCR reads via MiXCR and lists one record per CDR3 protein. Of more than 350,000 distinct CDR3 sequences listed, about a sixth are singletons. Sequencing was performed on blood. These receptors were collected from a woman under 40 with Graves' hyperthyroidism that later progressed to Graves' ophthalmopathy.

In its sample, this clonotype was seen many times. The genes are TRBV28 and TRBJ1-2, with D unclear. The CDR3 sequence is 17 residues long. The ends were cut back, 5 bases at V and 0 bases at J, with 19 bases in the middle. Germline V gene sequence: CDR1 MDHEN, CDR2 SYDVKM. The CDR3 nucleotides are TGTGCCAGCAGTGGACTGACGAAGACGGTTTCTAACTATGGCTACACCTTC. Protein sequence: CASSGLTKTVSNYGYTF.

This clonotype has at least ten counts. This chain links TRBV20-1 with TRBJ1-5; no clear D. CDR3 length: 17 residues. Germline V gene data show CDR1 as DFQATT and CDR2 as SNEGSKA (reference sequence). Trimming shortened V by 5 bases and J by 3 bases, and 23 bases separated the two germline ends. The CDR3 sequence: CSAAGDPHREHNQPQHF. The DNA for the CDR3 is TGCAGTGCTGCCGGAGACCCGCACCGGGAGCACAATCAGCCCCAGCATTTT.

The sample holds many counts of this clonotype. The rearrangement uses TRBV6-2 or TRBV6-3 and TRBJ2-1; 8 nucleotides line up with TRBD2. The CDR3 is 15 residues long. The V segment lost 8 bases and the J segment 5 bases; nucleotides outside the gene matches: 11. CDR1 is MNHEY, CDR2 SVGEGT, per germline. The CDR3 region is CASATIAGRDNEQFF. CDR3 DNA: TGTGCCAGCGCCACGATAGCGGGACGTGACAATGAGCAGTTCTTC.

This clonotype was counted many times. The chain carries TRBV7-9 and TRBJ2-5, with 8 bases that match TRBD1. V lost 7 bases, J lost 1 base, and 5 bases stayed unmatched. Germline CDR1 is SEHNR and CDR2 is FQNEAQ (reference sequence). CDR3 length equals 14 residues. The CDR3 reads CASTGDRSQETQYF. As DNA, the CDR3 is TGTGCCAGCACCGGGGACAGGAGCCAAGAGACCCAGTACTTC.

This clonotype was picked up many times. This rearrangement joins TRBV2 to TRBJ1-2; a weak D match, TRBD1 (5 bases). The V end lost 3 bases, the J end lost 5 bases, and 10 bases lay between the germline ends. The CDR3 is made up of 13 amino acids. Germline CDR1 SNHLY, CDR2 FYNNEI. Here the CDR3 reads CASSDRQTYGYTF. CDR3 nucleotide sequence: TGTGCCAGCAGTGATCGACAGACGTATGGCTACACCTTC.

This clonotype is a singleton in its sample. A much larger clone is a single base away; this may be a read error. This rearrangement joins TRBV6-5 to TRBJ2-5, with D tentatively TRBD1 (6 bases). CDR1 MNHEY and CDR2 SVGAGI come from the germline V gene. The CDR3 extends over 15 amino acids. The CDR3 here is CASSYGRGQQEAQYF. CDR3 DNA: TGTGCCAGCAGTTACGGCAGGGGCCAACAAGAGGCCCAGTACTTC.

This chain links TRBV29-1 with TRBJ2-3; possibly TRBD1 for D (5 bases). CDR3 size: 16 residues. With 6 bases removed from V and 3 bases from J, the gap between germline ends came to 22 bases. Germline lookup yields CDR1 SQVTM and CDR2 ANQGSEA. As DNA, the CDR3 is TGCAGCGTCTACTGGAACCAGGGAAGGGCGACAGATACGCAGTATTTT. This sequence encodes CSVYWNQGRATDTQYF.

This clonotype was counted at least ten times. This rearrangement joins TRBV28 to TRBJ2-1; D ambiguous. Deletions cut 2 bases from V and 7 bases from J, with 3 bases between. The CDR3 extends over 11 amino acids. In germline, CDR1 is MDHEN, CDR2 SYDVKM. The CDR3 protein is CASSLINEQFF. Here the CDR3 DNA reads TGTGCCAGCAGTTTAATTAATGAGCAGTTCTTC. Variable domain in full (rest from reference TRBV28 and TRBJ2-1): DVKVTQSSRYLVKRTGEKVFLECVQDMDHENMFWYRQDPGLGLRLIYFSYDVKMKEKGDIPEGYSVSREKKERFSLILESASTNQTSMYLCASSLINEQFFGPGTRLTVL.

J is TRBJ2-3 and V is TRBV25-1; TRBD2 agrees at 12 bases. From germline, CDR1 is MGHDK and CDR2 SYGVNS. After removal of 3 bases from V and 4 bases from J, the junction contained 11 bases not matched to a gene. This CDR3 comprises 18 residues. Here the CDR3 reads CASSDLAGGPSRADTQYF. For the CDR3, the DNA is TGTGCCAGCAGTGATCTAGCGGGAGGGCCGAGTAGGGCAGATACGCAGTATTTT. Combining the CDR3 with reference TRBV25-1 and TRBJ2-3 gives the whole variable domain EADIYQTPRYLVIGTGKKITLECSQTMGHDKMYWYQQDPGMELHLIHYSYGVNSTEKGDLSSESTVSRIRTEHFPLTLESARPSHTSQYLCASSDLAGGPSRADTQYFGPGTRLTVL.

Worth noting for this clonotype: This may arise from a read error, as a much more abundant clone is one base away. V is TRBV19 and J is TRBJ1-1; unclear D gene. CDR1 is LNHDA and CDR2 is SQIVND in the germline V gene (reference sequence). The CDR3 contains 14 residues. The V gene lost 4 bases and the J gene lost 0 bases, with 9 bases spanning the gap. In DNA, the CDR3 is TGTGCCAGTAGTACCCCTCTCTTGAACACTGAAGCTTTCTTT. As protein: CASSTPLLNTEAFF.

In this sample, this clonotype turned up many times. V and J are TRBV3-1 and TRBJ2-5; D tentatively fits TRBD1 or TRBD2 (5 bases each). The CDR3 length is 16 residues. V dropped 1 base and J dropped 8 bases, with 20 bases sitting between them. CDR1 is LGHDT and CDR2 is YNNKEL in the germline V gene (reference sequence). This CDR3 is CASSQVWGILPSTQYF. The CDR3 DNA reads as TGTGCCAGCAGCCAAGTATGGGGGATCCTACCTTCCACCCAGTACTTC.

Regarding this clonotype: With a much larger clone just one base away, this may be a read error. The V and J genes are TRBV6-2 or TRBV6-3 and TRBJ2-7; possible D gene TRBD1, 5 bases. Germline assignment: CDR1 MNHEY and CDR2 SVGEGT. Trimming removed 0 bases at V and 2 bases at J, with 8 bases between. The CDR3 extends over 14 amino acids. This CDR3 is CASSYSTVPYEQYF. CDR3 DNA sequence: TGTGCCAGCAGTTACTCGACAGTCCCCTACGAGCAGTACTTC.

The table lists this clonotype with a few counts. This chain joins TRBV10-1 and TRBJ1-1, with unresolved D. Germline V gene data show CDR1 as WNHNN and CDR2 as SYGVQD (reference sequence). V was clipped by 0 bases and J by 0 bases, with 17 bases between them. The CDR3 contains 18 residues. The DNA of the CDR3 is TGCGCCAGCAGTGAGTCATGGTCGACTGGAGACATGAACACTGAAGCTTTCTTT. Protein sequence: CASSESWSTGDMNTEAFF.

The table lists this clonotype with many counts. V is TRBV7-9 and J is TRBJ1-2, with D unclear. V was shortened by 2 bases and J by 6 bases, with 13 bases between the two germline ends. CDR1 and CDR2 (germline): SEHNR, FQNEAQ (reference sequence). This CDR3 comprises 14 residues. CDR3 nucleotides: TGTGCCAGCAGCTTATCGGGCAGTCAGGATGGCTACACCTTC. It yields the protein CASSLSGSQDGYTF. Using reference TRBV7-9 and TRBJ1-2 for the parts outside the CDR3, the full variable domain is DTGVSQNPRHKITKRGQNVTFRCDPISEHNRLYWYRQTLGQGPEFLTYFQNEAQLEKSRLLSDRFSAERPKGSFSTLEIQRTEQGDSAMYLCASSLSGSQDGYTFGSGTRLTVV.

The chain carries TRBV27 and TRBJ1-1; D might be TRBD1 (6 bases). V gave up 5 bases and J gave up 0 bases, with 10 bases separating them. CDR3 length: 14 amino acids. Germline V lookup: CDR1 MNHEY, CDR2 SMNVEV (reference sequence). As DNA, the CDR3 is TGTGCCAGCAGTGTCCGGGACATGAACACTGAAGCTTTCTTT. This codes for CASSVRDMNTEAFF.

The sample holds many counts of this clonotype. The V call is TRBV29-1, the J call TRBJ2-2, with TRBD1 identical over 7 bases. CDR1 is SQVTM, CDR2 ANQGSEA, per germline. CDR3 length: 14 amino acids. V trimming: 4 bases; J trimming: 1 base; junction bases outside the gene matches: 3. The CDR3 spells CSVAGQWNTGELFF. The CDR3 bases are TGCAGCGTTGCGGGACAGTGGAACACCGGGGAGCTGTTTTTT.

The chain is built from TRBV12-3 or TRBV12-4 and TRBJ2-7, with D maybe TRBD2 (5 bases). The ends were cut back, 6 bases at V and 2 bases at J, with 17 bases in the middle. The CDR3 spans 15 residues. The CDR3 is CASSKQSSGTYEQYF. Here the CDR3 DNA reads TGTGCCAGCAGCAAGCAGTCCAGCGGAACCTACGAGCAGTACTTC.

This clonotype has ten or more counts. The rearrangement uses TRBV3-1 and TRBJ1-2; TRBD1 might be the D (6 bases). V lost 6 bases, J lost 10 bases, and 15 bases lay in between. The V gene's germline CDR1 is LGHDT and CDR2 YNNKEL (reference sequence). The CDR3 is 12 amino acids. The CDR3 here is CASSRLQGHYTF. DNA for the CDR3: TGTGCCAGCAGTCGCCTCCAGGGGCACTACACCTTC.

The chain uses TRBV15 and TRBJ2-1; 11 nucleotides align to TRBD2. In germline, CDR1 is LNHNV, CDR2 YYDKDF (reference sequence). CDR3 length equals 19 residues. V lost 5 bases to trimming and J lost 2 bases; unmatched junction nucleotides: 14. The CDR3, as DNA: TGTGCCACCAGCGGAAGACTAGCGGGGCGAAATGAAGCCTACAATGAGCAGTTCTTC. This translates into CATSGRLAGRNEAYNEQFF.

This clonotype has at least ten counts. The chain has TRBV6-1 and TRBJ1-1; perhaps TRBD1 as D (5 bases). Germline V CDR1 and CDR2: MNHNS, SASEGT. This CDR3 has 14 residues. The germline V and J ends were trimmed by 5 bases and 0 bases, with 10 bases remaining between them. The CDR3 DNA follows: TGTGCCAGCAGTTCGGCAGGGCTGAACACTGAAGCTTTCTTT. Translating it yields CASSSAGLNTEAFF.

The gene calls are TRBV20-1 and TRBJ2-3; tentative D call: TRBD2 (6 bases). The V gene's germline CDR1 is DFQATT and CDR2 SNEGSKA (reference sequence). The V end lost 0 bases, the J end lost 4 bases, and 14 bases lay between the germline ends. CDR3 length equals 15 residues. CDR3 loop: CSARDKLAWADTQYF. The CDR3 DNA reads TGCAGTGCTAGAGATAAACTAGCCTGGGCAGATACGCAGTATTTT.

This clonotype was seen at least ten times. A read error may produce the germline difference seen at one junction end. The rearrangement links TRBV28 to TRBJ1-2; possibly TRBD1 for D (5 bases). This CDR3 spans 11 amino acids. Germline loops: CDR1 MDHEN, CDR2 SYDVKM. CDR3 region: CACREGYGYTF. The CDR3 DNA sequence: TGTGCCTGCAGGGAAGGCTATGGCTACACCTTC.

With respect to this clonotype: Since a much larger clone is just one base distant, this may be a read error. Since the CDR3 does not end with the conserved phenylalanine or tryptophan, this likely comes from a read error. V gene TRBV7-9 combines with J gene TRBJ2-7; D is possibly TRBD1 (5 bases). V gave up 5 bases and J gave up 2 bases, with 16 bases separating them. Germline-derived CDR1 and CDR2 are SEHNR and FQNEAQ (reference sequence). The CDR3 has 15 residues. The CDR3 reads CASSPGPTVTYEQYL. CDR3 nucleotides: TGTGCCAGCAGCCCGGGCCCGACAGTTACCTACGAGCAGTACCTC.

This clonotype was recorded a few times. The rearrangement joins TRBV4-2 to TRBJ2-1, with a tentative D call TRBD2 (6 bases). The CDR3 length is 14 residues. Trimming removed 0 bases at V and 8 bases at J, with 11 bases between. Germline loops: CDR1 LGHNA, CDR2 YNFKEQ. The DNA of the CDR3 is TGTGCCAGCAGCCAAGATGACGGGAGTGATGAGCAGTTCTTC. This sequence encodes CASSQDDGSDEQFF.

V and J are TRBV4-2 and TRBJ1-1; a weak D match, TRBD1 (5 bases). The CDR3 is made up of 15 amino acids. V lost 0 bases and J 1 base, leaving 9 bases between the germline ends. Germline CDR1 LGHNA, CDR2 YNFKEQ. In DNA form, the CDR3 reads TGTGCCAGCAGCCAAGACGGGGCAGCGAACACTGAAGCTTTCTTT. Translation: CASSQDGAANTEAFF.

This clonotype was seen many times. The chain has TRBV28 and TRBJ1-4, with D perhaps TRBD1 (5 bases). The ends were cut back, 6 bases at V and 6 bases at J, with 14 bases in the middle. The CDR3 spans 14 residues. Germline CDR1 and CDR2: MDHEN and SYDVKM. The DNA for the CDR3 is TGTGCCAGCAGCTCCCGTCTGGGGGATGAAAAACTGTTTTTT. It specifies CASSSRLGDEKLFF.

This clonotype was seen ten or more times. This chain uses TRBV25-1 with TRBJ1-2; 9 nucleotides align to TRBD1. This CDR3 contains 14 residues. With V trimmed by 2 bases and J by 8 bases, 6 bases remained unmatched. CDR1 and CDR2 from the germline V gene are MGHDK and SYGVNS. This chain's CDR3 is CASSEPTGGAGYTF. In DNA, the CDR3 is TGTGCCAGCAGTGAACCTACAGGGGGCGCGGGCTACACCTTC.

This clonotype was seen many times. The rearrangement links TRBV12-3 or TRBV12-4 to TRBJ1-2; D may be TRBD1 (6 bases). The CDR3 runs 12 residues. Trimming cost V 3 bases and J 8 bases, with 10 bases left between them. Here the CDR3 DNA reads TGTGCCAGCAGTTTTGGGGGGCGCGGCTACACCTTC. Its protein is CASSFGGRGYTF.

This clonotype has a handful of counts. This chain's CDR3 is CASSQGGAGQPQHF. CDR3 DNA: TGTGCCAGCAGCCAAGGGGGAGCGGGCCAGCCCCAGCATTTT. This chain links TRBV3-1 with TRBJ1-5; D is unresolved. The CDR3 consists of 14 residues. V was cut by 1 base and J by 7 bases, with 11 bases left in between. The germline gives CDR1 LGHDT, CDR2 YNNKEL (reference sequence). The full variable domain, in which reference TRBV3-1 and TRBJ1-5 provide the parts outside the CDR3, is DTAVSQTPKYLVTQMGNDKSIKCEQNLGHDTMYWYKQDSKKFLKIMFSYNNKELIINETVPNRFSPKSPDKAHLNLHINSLELGDSAVYFCASSQGGAGQPQHFGDGTRLSIL.

The chain recombines TRBV6-1 with TRBJ2-1; D is ambiguous. The V gene's germline CDR1 is MNHNS and CDR2 SASEGT. Trimming removed 8 bases at V and 10 bases at J, with 21 bases between. The CDR3 is 14 amino acids. Here the CDR3 DNA reads TGTGCCAGCCAGACCGGGCCTAATCCCGCCGAGCAGTTCTTC. Translated, it gives CASQTGPNPAEQFF.

This clonotype has more than one count but fewer than ten. This chain joins TRBV28 and TRBJ2-1, with 10 bases aligning to TRBD2. The germline gives CDR1 MDHEN, CDR2 SYDVKM. V gave up 3 bases and J gave up 8 bases; unmatched junction bases: 10. The CDR3 spans 16 residues. The CDR3 bases are TGTGCCAGCAGTTTTTTGACTAGCGGGCTCCTTCATGAGCAGTTCTTC. Amino acid sequence: CASSFLTSGLLHEQFF. The whole variable domain, filled in from reference TRBV28 and TRBJ2-1, reads DVKVTQSSRYLVKRTGEKVFLECVQDMDHENMFWYRQDPGLGLRLIYFSYDVKMKEKGDIPEGYSVSREKKERFSLILESASTNQTSMYLCASSFLTSGLLHEQFFGPGTRLTVL.